The next 30 T cell receptor beta chains were all read from a single sample in a study of T cell clonality in common variable immunodeficiency. No antigens are known for them. Study observations and caveats: Fewer deletions and N-nucleotide insertions were reportedly seen in common variable immunodeficiency TCR beta sequences.

The method was immunoSEQ multiplex PCR; TCRdb's version includes in-frame clones alone and lacks a portion of them. This sample has some 1,700 clones, each found more than once. Material for sequencing was peripheral blood mononuclear cells. These receptors were taken from a human donor with common variable immunodeficiency.

As to this clone: The read comes to an end 3 residues before the CDR3 does, leaving the germline J gene to fill in the end. The chain uses TRBV7-9 and TRBJ1-4, with D perhaps TRBD1 (6 bases). Deletions cut 6 bases from V and 8 bases from J, with 13 bases between. From germline, CDR1 is SEHNR and CDR2 FQNEAQ (reference sequence). The CDR3 contains 13 residues. CDR3 amino acids: CASRQGKEEKLFF. The CDR3 DNA, read in part, is TGTGCCAGCAGACAGGGAAAGGAGGAAAAA.

By share of the sample, this clone is medium-sized. The DNA read from the CDR3 is TGCGCCAGCAGTTGGCGGGGAAACGCAACTAATGAAAAA. Translated: CASSWRGNATNEK. The whole CDR3 protein reads CASSWRGNATNEKLFF. The chain couples TRBV23-1 to TRBJ1-4; D not resolved. Read coverage stops 3 residues before the CDR3 terminus; the germline J gene supplies the remainder. TRBV23-1 is an ORF, and what it does is uncertain. V was shortened by 5 bases and J by 0 bases, with 13 bases between the two germline ends. The CDR3 contains 16 residues.

This clone was counted only a few times. Read data end 3 residues before the CDR3 end; the end is taken from the germline J gene. This sequence joins TRBV30 and TRBJ1-1, with 8 bases fitting TRBD1. This CDR3 has 16 residues. Trimming at V came to 2 bases and at J to 1 base, leaving 9 bases not matched to a gene. Germline V gene sequence: CDR1 GTSNPN, CDR2 SVGIG (reference sequence). CDR3 residues: CAWSSIRTGRNTEAFF. The CDR3 DNA, read in part, is TGTGCCTGGAGTAGCATTCGGACAGGGAGGAACACTGAA.

With respect to this clone: Read sequence stops 3 residues before the CDR3 end, and the germline J gene provides the missing end. This sequence joins TRBV7-6 and TRBJ2-7, with no clear D. This CDR3 has 12 amino acids. The V and J ends lost 5 bases and 2 bases respectively, with 7 bases between them. Germline lookup yields CDR1 SGHVS and CDR2 FNYEAQ. The covered CDR3 bases are TGTGCCAGCAGCGCCTCGGCCTACGAG. This gives the protein CASSASAYE. The whole CDR3 protein reads CASSASAYEQYF.

For this clone: A single base separates this from a much larger clone, so it may be a read error. Partial CDR3 DNA: TGTGCCAGTAGACGGACAGGGGGCGAGGGGACC. It translates to CASRRTGGEGT. The whole CDR3 reads CASRRTGGEGTQYF. The chain carries TRBV19 and TRBJ2-5, with TRBD1 identical over 11 bases. The CDR3 is cut off 3 residues early in the read; its end comes from the germline J gene. The germline V gene encodes CDR1 LNHDA and CDR2 SQIVND (reference sequence). This CDR3 is 14 amino acids long. J was trimmed by 7 bases and V by 6 bases; bases with no gene match: 7.

For this clone: The CDR3 extends 3 residues past the end of the read, so its final part is completed from the germline J gene. This chain connects TRBV6-1 to TRBJ2-5; D may be TRBD2 (6 bases). Trimming removed 1 base at V and 7 bases at J, with 10 bases between. Per the germline V gene, CDR1 is MNHNS and CDR2 is SASEGT. This CDR3 has 13 amino acids. Partial CDR3 DNA: TGTGCCAGCAGTGAAGTGACGGAGGGGACC. This translates into CASSEVTEGT. In full, the CDR3 reads CASSEVTEGTQYF.

This clone is categorized as medium-sized. The missing CDR3 end, 3 residues past where the read stops, is filled in from the germline J gene. This chain connects TRBV7-2 to TRBJ2-1, with D perhaps matching TRBD2 (6 bases). The CDR3 length is 15 residues. Trimming took off 4 bases at V and 5 bases at J, with 15 bases between the two ends. The germline CDR1 and CDR2 sequences are SGHTA and FQGNSA. Partial CDR3 DNA: TGTGCCAGCAGCTCGATAGCGGTAGGGAACAATGAG. Translating gives CASSSIAVGNNE. The whole CDR3 sequence reads CASSSIAVGNNEQFF.

There are a few counts of this clone. Read coverage stops 3 residues before the CDR3 terminus; the germline J gene supplies the remainder. The chain joins TRBV7-9 to TRBJ1-5; TRBD1 agrees at 7 bases. From germline, CDR1 is SEHNR and CDR2 FQNEAQ (reference sequence). CDR3 length: 15 residues. The V gene end was trimmed by 3 bases and the J gene end by 6 bases; junction bases not matched to a gene: 8. CDR3 loop: CASSFEGAGGQPQHF. The DNA read from the CDR3 is TGTGCCAGCAGCTTCGAGGGGGCGGGAGGTCAGCCC.

This clone counts as medium-sized. The sequenced fragment ends 3 residues before the CDR3 boundary, so the rest is inferred from the germline J gene. The rearrangement uses TRBV9 and TRBJ1-6, with 7 bases that match TRBD1. This CDR3 contains 15 residues. Germline CDR1 and CDR2: SGDLS and YYNGEE. J was trimmed by 9 bases and V by 1 base; bases with no gene match: 7. The CDR3 bases that were read are TGTGCCAGCAGCGTAACCACAGGGGCGGGTTCACCC. This gives the protein CASSVTTGAGSP. The full CDR3 is CASSVTTGAGSPLHF.

Judged by abundance, this clone is medium-sized. The CDR3 end lies 3 residues beyond the end of the read and is filled in from the germline J gene. This sequence joins TRBV18 and TRBJ2-3; 9 bases line up with TRBD1. Unmatched junction bases numbered 4, after V lost 3 bases and J lost 3 bases. The CDR3 is 15 residues long. Germline CDR1 is KGHSH and CDR2 is LQKENI. The sequenced part of the CDR3 DNA is TGTGCCAGCTCACCTTCCGGGACAGGGACAGATACG. Translated, it gives CASSPSGTGTDT. The CDR3 in its entirety is CASSPSGTGTDTQYF.

With regard to this clone: The sequenced fragment ends 3 residues before the CDR3 boundary, so the rest is inferred from the germline J gene. The chain is built from TRBV19 and TRBJ2-5; D is possibly TRBD2 (5 bases). Trimming left V 5 bases short and J 0 bases short, with 13 bases between. Germline V gene lookup returns CDR1 LNHDA and CDR2 SQIVND (reference sequence). The CDR3 consists of 15 residues. The sequenced part of the CDR3 DNA is TGTGCCAGTAGTCCCACTCGGGGTAACCAAGAGACC. Translation gives CASSPTRGNQET. In full, the CDR3 is CASSPTRGNQETQYF.

By frequency in the sample, this clone is large. The read finishes 3 residues shy of the CDR3 end, and the germline J gene is used to complete it. J is TRBJ2-5 and V is TRBV20-1, with a weak D call TRBD1 (5 bases). The CDR3 runs to 14 residues. The V gene's germline CDR1 is DFQATT and CDR2 SNEGSKA (reference sequence). Between the trimmed V and J ends, which lost 1 base and 3 bases, there was a span of 12 bases. The CDR3 protein is CSARGTQGEETQYF. The covered CDR3 bases are TGCAGTGCTAGAGGGACGCAGGGTGAAGAGACC.

This clone appeared a few times. The DNA read from the CDR3 is TGTGCCAGTAGGCAGGGCCTACCGCCTAACTATGGC. Encoded protein: CASRQGLPPNYG. The full CDR3 protein is CASRQGLPPNYGYTF. The chain is built from TRBV19 and TRBJ1-2, with D perhaps TRBD1 (5 bases). Read data end 3 residues before the CDR3 end; the end is taken from the germline J gene. The CDR3 contains 15 residues. Between the trimmed V and J ends, which lost 6 bases and 0 bases, there was a span of 14 bases. The germline CDR1 and CDR2 sequences are LNHDA and SQIVND (reference sequence).

Points on this clone: The DNA ends 3 residues before the CDR3 does, and the rest of the CDR3 is filled in from the germline J gene. V usage is TRBV30 and J usage is TRBJ1-2; 7 nucleotides line up with TRBD1. The germline V gene encodes CDR1 GTSNPN and CDR2 SVGIG (reference sequence). The CDR3 sequence is 14 residues long. CDR3 sequence reads: CAWSRKTGMGGYTF. The CDR3 bases that were read are TGTGCCTGGAGTAGGAAGACAGGGATGGGCGGC.

In its sample, this clone ranks as medium-sized. Its ends do not fully match the called genes, so a read error is possible. The covered CDR3 bases are TGCGCCAGCACCCAGGACAGGGAAGGCTTCTATGGC. Residues: CASTQDREGFYG. The CDR3, in full, reads CASTQDREGFYGYTF. The rearrangement links TRBV4-2 to TRBJ1-2, with 8 bases aligning to TRBD1. Sequencing ends 3 residues short of the CDR3 end; the germline J gene provides the rest. The germline V gene encodes CDR1 LGHNA and CDR2 YNFKEQ. The length of the CDR3 is 15 residues.

This clone came up a few times. With the read ending 3 residues before the CDR3 end, the germline J gene is used to fill in that end. The chain couples TRBV18 to TRBJ2-3; 7 positions match TRBD2. This CDR3 has 14 residues. V was clipped by 3 bases and J by 4 bases; unmatched bases: 4. Germline-derived CDR1 and CDR2 are KGHSH and LQKENI. Incomplete CDR3 DNA: TGTGCCAGCTCACCCTCAGGGAGGGCAGATACG. Protein: CASSPSGRADT. The entire CDR3 protein reads CASSPSGRADTQYF.

This clone was picked up a small number of times. The read comes to an end 3 residues before the CDR3 does, leaving the germline J gene to fill in the end. V is TRBV6-2 or TRBV6-3 and J is TRBJ2-7, with 7 bases fitting TRBD1. This CDR3 has 14 residues. V was clipped by 4 bases and J by 0 bases; unmatched bases: 3. Germline loops: CDR1 MNHEY, CDR2 SVGEGT. CDR3 protein: CASSFRDSSYEQYF. The sequenced part of the CDR3 DNA is TGTGCCAGCAGTTTCCGGGACAGCTCCTACGAG.

Only a few counts were recorded for this clone. The sequence runs out 3 residues before the end of the CDR3; the remainder is reconstructed from the germline J gene. The rearrangement uses TRBV5-1 and TRBJ2-7; maybe TRBD1 (5 bases). Germline V gene sequence: CDR1 SGHRS, CDR2 YFSETQ. The CDR3 extends over 15 amino acids. The V end was cut by 1 base, the J end by 0 bases, with 11 bases between. The CDR3 bases that were read are TGCGCCAGCAGCTTGACACGTCAGGGCTCCTACGAG. It yields the protein CASSLTRQGSYE. The complete CDR3 protein is CASSLTRQGSYEQYF.

This clone was found a few times. The read is 3 residues too short to cover the CDR3 end, so that end is filled in from the germline J gene. This chain uses TRBV7-9 with TRBJ1-2; 7 positions match TRBD1. The germline CDR1 and CDR2 sequences are SEHNR and FQNEAQ (reference sequence). The CDR3 is 14 amino acids. The trim removed 5 bases at V and 3 bases at J, leaving 6 bases unmatched. The DNA read from the CDR3 is TGTGCCAGCAGCGGTACCGGGACAGACTATGGC. It codes for CASSGTGTDYG. The CDR3 in full is CASSGTGTDYGYTF.

This clone is medium-sized. The observed sequence ends 3 residues before the CDR3 terminus, with the missing tail filled in from the germline J gene. The rearrangement uses TRBV29-1 and TRBJ1-2; 9 bases agree with TRBD1. This CDR3 comprises 14 residues. CDR1 is SQVTM and CDR2 is ANQGSEA in the germline V gene. The trim removed 7 bases at V and 4 bases at J, leaving 10 bases unmatched. CDR3 loop: CSALLTGGAYGYTF. The CDR3 bases that were read are TGCAGCGCCCTCCTGACAGGGGGAGCCTATGGC.

A note on this clone: The sequenced fragment ends 3 residues before the CDR3 boundary, so the rest is inferred from the germline J gene. This chain links TRBV6-2 or TRBV6-3 with TRBJ2-1; 7 bases are shared with TRBD1. Unmatched junction bases numbered 5, after V lost 4 bases and J lost 5 bases. This CDR3 contains 14 residues. CDR1 and CDR2 from the germline V gene are MNHEY and SVGEGT. The CDR3: CASSSDRVNNEQFF. The part of the CDR3 DNA that was read is TGTGCCAGCAGTTCCGACAGGGTCAACAATGAG.

On this clone: The read halts 3 residues ahead of the CDR3 end, with the missing end drawn from the germline J gene. The rearrangement uses TRBV6-1 and TRBJ2-2, with 8 bases that match TRBD1. After removal of 4 bases from V and 1 base from J, the junction contained 2 bases not matched to a gene. From germline, CDR1 is MNHNS and CDR2 SASEGT. The CDR3 contains 15 residues. Incomplete CDR3 DNA: TGTGCCAGCAGTGTAGGGACAGGGAACACCGGGGAG. This codes for CASSVGTGNTGE. The full CDR3 sequence reads CASSVGTGNTGELFF.

As to this clone: The read finishes 3 residues shy of the CDR3 end, and the germline J gene is used to complete it. The gene calls are TRBV2 and TRBJ2-5, with TRBD1 matching over 7 bases. V was pared by 6 bases and J by 1 base, with 5 bases of the junction left unmatched. The CDR3 is made up of 14 amino acids. In germline, CDR1 is SNHLY, CDR2 FYNNEI. The CDR3 DNA, read in part, is TGTGCCAGCAGGAGAGGGACAGCCCAAGAGACC. Translating gives CASRRGTAQET. The full CDR3 sequence reads CASRRGTAQETQYF.

To note about this clone: The observed sequence ends 3 residues before the CDR3 terminus, with the missing tail filled in from the germline J gene. The genes are TRBV19 and TRBJ1-5; D is uncertain. Trimming pared 7 bases from V and 0 bases from J, leaving 7 bases between. Germline V gene data show CDR1 as LNHDA and CDR2 as SQIVND (reference sequence). The CDR3 sequence is 13 residues long. CDR3 bases read: TGTGCCAGTACAGGTTATAGCAATCAGCCC. It translates to CASTGYSNQP. From start to end, the CDR3 is CASTGYSNQPQHF.

About this clone: The read finishes 3 residues shy of the CDR3 end, and the germline J gene is used to complete it. The genes are TRBV19 and TRBJ1-1, with 8 positions matching TRBD1. The CDR3 consists of 13 residues. Germline trimming cut 5 bases from V and 5 bases from J; bases unmatched to any gene: 4. Germline V lookup: CDR1 LNHDA, CDR2 SQIVND (reference sequence). CDR3 DNA, as far as it was read: TGTGCCAGTAGTCCTGGGACAGGTACTGAA. It codes for CASSPGTGTE. The CDR3 as a whole reads CASSPGTGTEAFF.

This clone ranks as medium-sized (0.01 to 0.1%). The CDR3 end is not reached by the read, which stops 3 residues before it; the germline J gene fills it in. V gene TRBV29-1 combines with J gene TRBJ2-5; TRBD2 might be the D (5 bases). Germline V gene sequence: CDR1 SQVTM, CDR2 ANQGSEA. This CDR3 has 12 amino acids. V gave up 6 bases and J gave up 4 bases, with 12 bases separating them. The covered CDR3 bases are TGCAGCGTAGGTTCCAGCGGAGAGACC. Its translation is CSVGSSGET. The CDR3 in full is CSVGSSGETQYF.

By share, this clone ranks as medium-sized. The CDR3 end lies 3 residues beyond the end of the read and is filled in from the germline J gene. The rearrangement links TRBV7-2 to TRBJ2-7; 8 nucleotides line up with TRBD1. Germline CDR1 is SGHTA and CDR2 is FQGNSA. The J segment lost 3 bases and the V segment lost 5 bases, leaving 9 bases of the junction unmatched. The CDR3 sequence is 15 residues long. The CDR3 DNA, read in part, is TGTGCCAGCAGCGCAACCGGGACAGGAGTCTACGAG. Translating gives CASSATGTGVYE. The full-length CDR3 reads as CASSATGTGVYEQYF.

On this clone itself: The read comes to an end 3 residues before the CDR3 does, leaving the germline J gene to fill in the end. The genes are TRBV6-2 or TRBV6-3 and TRBJ1-2, with 7 bases lining up with TRBD1. V trimming: 5 bases; J trimming: 0 bases; junction bases outside the gene matches: 12. This CDR3 has 17 amino acids. Germline V gives CDR1 MNHEY, CDR2 SVGEGT. The sequenced part of the CDR3 DNA is TGTGCCAGCAGTCCGCCGTCCAAGACAGGGTCTAACTATGGC. Its protein is CASSPPSKTGSNYG. The whole CDR3 protein reads CASSPPSKTGSNYGYTF.

As regards this clone: The read comes to an end 3 residues before the CDR3 does, leaving the germline J gene to fill in the end. The gene calls are TRBV7-2 and TRBJ2-7; 8 positions agree with TRBD1. The junction had 5 bases not matched to a gene; V was cut back by 4 bases and J by 3 bases. The CDR3 is made up of 14 amino acids. CDR1 and CDR2 (germline): SGHTA, FQGNSA. CDR3 region: CASSSQGAGYEQYF. The DNA read from the CDR3 is TGTGCCAGCAGCTCCCAGGGGGCCGGCTACGAG. The full variable domain, with the rest looked up from reference TRBV7-2 and TRBJ2-7, is GAGVSQSPSNKVTEKGKDVELRCDPISGHTALYWYRQSLGQGLEFLIYFQGNSAPDKSGLPSDRFSAERTGGSVSTLTIQRTQQEDSAVYLCASSSQGAGYEQYFGPGTRLTVT.

This clone is classed as medium-sized (0.01 to 0.1%). The CDR3 end lies 3 residues beyond the end of the read and is filled in from the germline J gene. The chain links TRBV20-1 to TRBJ1-1, with a tentative D call TRBD1 (5 bases). CDR1 is DFQATT and CDR2 is SNEGSKA in the germline V gene (reference sequence). V was clipped by 7 bases and J by 4 bases, with 13 bases between them. The CDR3 has 12 amino acids. The sequenced CDR3 bases are TGCAGTGTTATACCAGGGTTCACTGAA. Translation: CSVIPGFTE. The entire CDR3 sequence reads CSVIPGFTEAFF.